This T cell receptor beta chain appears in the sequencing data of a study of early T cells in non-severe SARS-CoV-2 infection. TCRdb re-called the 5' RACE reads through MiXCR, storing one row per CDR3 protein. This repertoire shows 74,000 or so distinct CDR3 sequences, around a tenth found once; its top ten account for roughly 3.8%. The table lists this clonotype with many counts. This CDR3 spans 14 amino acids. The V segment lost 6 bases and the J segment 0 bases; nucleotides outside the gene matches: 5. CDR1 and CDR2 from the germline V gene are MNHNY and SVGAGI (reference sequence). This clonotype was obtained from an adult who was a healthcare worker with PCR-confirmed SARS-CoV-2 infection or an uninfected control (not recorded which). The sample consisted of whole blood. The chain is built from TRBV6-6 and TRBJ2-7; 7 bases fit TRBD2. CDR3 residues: CASRVGGDSYEQYF. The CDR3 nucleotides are TGTGCCAGCAGAGTGGGGGGGGACTCCTACGAGCAGTACTTC.